The clone carrying this TCR beta chain was seen at least ten times. The entry originates in a study of Graves' ophthalmopathy and Graves' hyperthyroidism. Study information: Samples of peripheral blood were obtained at initial diagnosis, prior to treatment of any kind.

The ends were cut back, 4 bases at V and 1 base at J, with 7 bases in the middle. The V gene's germline CDR1 is SGHAT and CDR2 FQNNGV. This CDR3 contains 13 residues. Transcripts of RNA were the source for amplifying TCR beta CDR3 regions. The authors performed first-round RT-PCR with HTBI primers and then a second-round multiplex PCR. One entry per CDR3 protein results from TCRdb running MiXCR on the multiplex PCR reads. Among 650,000 to 900,000 distinct CDR3 sequences listed, around 40% were seen once. V and J are TRBV11-2 and TRBJ2-5, with D unclear. The clonotype was recovered from an adult man with Graves' ophthalmopathy. Sequencing input: peripheral blood. CDR3 region: CASSYRFQETQYF. The DNA for the CDR3 is TGTGCCAGCAGCTATAGATTCCAAGAGACCCAGTACTTC.